One T cell receptor (beta chain) is described in this entry. The sample is drawn from a study of CD8+ T cells in alopecia areata. cDNA serving as the sequencing template came from extracted, reverse transcribed RNA. The data were produced by immunoSEQ multiplex PCR, yet TCRdb's version contains in-frame clones alone and is incomplete. The sample yields 140,000 to 150,000 clones, roughly 52% seen once. V was cut by 5 bases and J by 7 bases, with 8 bases left in between. The length of the CDR3 is 10 residues. Germline values: CDR1 SQVTM, CDR2 ANQGSEA. Documented treatment: oral pan-JAK inhibitor, 5-10 mg twice daily.

V gene TRBV29-1 combines with J gene TRBJ1-1; D not certain. The source was CD8+ T cells sorted from blood, collected at week 4, from a patient treated with tofacitinib. The TCR originated in a human donor with alopecia areata. DNA of the CDR3: TGCAGCGTTCTGGGGAATGAAGCTTTCTTT. As protein: CSVLGNEAFF.